This T cell receptor beta chain was sequenced in a study of T cell changes during pregnancy in multiple sclerosis. Clones were read by immunoSEQ multiplex PCR, and TCRdb kept only the in-frame ones, dropping some. This sample has about 100,000 clones, with approximately 92% found just once. The count of this clone is one. Unmatched junction bases numbered 4, after V lost 7 bases and J lost 5 bases. The germline V gene encodes CDR1 ENHRY and CDR2 SYGVKD. CDR3 length: 13 residues. Material: peripheral blood, obtained in the first trimester of pregnancy. This clonotype was sampled from a female donor with multiple sclerosis, enrolled in a pregnancy study. The chain couples TRBV10-3 to TRBJ1-4; 7 bases match TRBD1. The CDR3 loop is CAINRGPNEKLFF. CDR3 DNA sequence: TGTGCCATCAACAGGGGCCCCAATGAAAAACTGTTTTTT.